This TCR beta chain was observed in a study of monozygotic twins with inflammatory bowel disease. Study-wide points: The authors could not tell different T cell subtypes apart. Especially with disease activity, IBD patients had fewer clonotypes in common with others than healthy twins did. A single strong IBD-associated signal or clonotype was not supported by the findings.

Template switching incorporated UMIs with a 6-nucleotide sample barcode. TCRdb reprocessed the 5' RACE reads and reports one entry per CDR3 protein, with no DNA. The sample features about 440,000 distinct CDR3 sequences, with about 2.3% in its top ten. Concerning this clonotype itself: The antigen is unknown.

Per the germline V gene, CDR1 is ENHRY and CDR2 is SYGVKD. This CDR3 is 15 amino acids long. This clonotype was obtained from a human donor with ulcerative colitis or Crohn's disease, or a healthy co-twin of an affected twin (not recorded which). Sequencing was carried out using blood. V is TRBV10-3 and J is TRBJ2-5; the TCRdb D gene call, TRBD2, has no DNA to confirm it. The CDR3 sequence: CAISESGTFGKTQYF.